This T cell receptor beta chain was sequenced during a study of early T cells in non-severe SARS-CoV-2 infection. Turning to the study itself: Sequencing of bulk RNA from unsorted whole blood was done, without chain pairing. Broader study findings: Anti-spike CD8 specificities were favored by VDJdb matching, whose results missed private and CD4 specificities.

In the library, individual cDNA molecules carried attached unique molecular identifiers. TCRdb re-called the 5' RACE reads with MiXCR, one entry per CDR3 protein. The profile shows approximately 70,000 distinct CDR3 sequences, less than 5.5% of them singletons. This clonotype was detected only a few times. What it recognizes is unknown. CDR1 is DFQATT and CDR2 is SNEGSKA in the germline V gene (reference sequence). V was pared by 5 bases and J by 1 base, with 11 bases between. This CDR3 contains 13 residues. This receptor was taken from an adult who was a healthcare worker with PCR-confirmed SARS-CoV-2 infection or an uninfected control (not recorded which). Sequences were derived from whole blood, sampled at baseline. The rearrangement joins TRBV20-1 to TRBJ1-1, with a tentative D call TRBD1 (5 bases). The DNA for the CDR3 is TGCAGTGCTTCTAGGGGATGGAACACTGAAGCTTTCTTT. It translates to CSASRGWNTEAFF.